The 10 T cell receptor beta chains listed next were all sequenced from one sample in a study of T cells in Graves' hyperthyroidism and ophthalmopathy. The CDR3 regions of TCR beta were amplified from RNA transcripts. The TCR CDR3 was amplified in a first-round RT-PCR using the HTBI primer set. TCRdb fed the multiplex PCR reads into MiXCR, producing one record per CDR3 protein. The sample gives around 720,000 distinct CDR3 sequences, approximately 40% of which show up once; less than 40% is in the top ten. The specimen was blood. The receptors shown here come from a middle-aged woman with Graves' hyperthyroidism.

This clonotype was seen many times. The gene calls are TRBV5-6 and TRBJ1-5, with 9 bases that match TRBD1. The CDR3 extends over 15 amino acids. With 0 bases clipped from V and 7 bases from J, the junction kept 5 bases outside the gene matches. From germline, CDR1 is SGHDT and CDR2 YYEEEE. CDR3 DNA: TGTGCCAGCAGCTTGGTCCCGGGACAGGGACAGCCCCAGCATTTT. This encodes CASSLVPGQGQPQHF.

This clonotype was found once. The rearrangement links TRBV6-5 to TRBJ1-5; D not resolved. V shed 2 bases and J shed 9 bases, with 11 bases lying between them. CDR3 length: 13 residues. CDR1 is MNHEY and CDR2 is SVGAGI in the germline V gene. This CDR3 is CASSYAVTGPQHF. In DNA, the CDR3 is TGTGCCAGCAGTTACGCCGTGACGGGGCCCCAGCATTTT.

CDR3 DNA: TGCAGTGCTAGGGGACAGAGCACAGATACGCAGTATTTT. As protein: CSARGQSTDTQYF. This rearrangement joins TRBV20-1 to TRBJ2-3; 7 bases fit TRBD1. Per germline, CDR1 DFQATT and CDR2 SNEGSKA (reference sequence). CDR3 size: 13 residues. With 3 bases clipped from V and 0 bases from J, the junction kept 0 bases outside the gene matches.

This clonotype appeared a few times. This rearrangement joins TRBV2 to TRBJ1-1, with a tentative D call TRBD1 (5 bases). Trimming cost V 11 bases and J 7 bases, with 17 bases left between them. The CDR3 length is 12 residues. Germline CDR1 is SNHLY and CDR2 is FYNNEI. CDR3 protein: CAWGTNLGEAFF. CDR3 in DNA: TGTGCCTGGGGCACCAACCTGGGTGAAGCTTTCTTT.

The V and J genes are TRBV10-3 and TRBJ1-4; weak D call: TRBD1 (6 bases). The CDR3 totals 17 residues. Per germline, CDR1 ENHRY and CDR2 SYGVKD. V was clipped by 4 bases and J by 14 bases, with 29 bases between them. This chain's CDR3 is CAISVRPGTSGDLGLFF. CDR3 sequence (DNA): TGTGCCATCAGTGTACGTCCCGGGACAAGCGGAGACCTAGGGCTGTTTTTT.

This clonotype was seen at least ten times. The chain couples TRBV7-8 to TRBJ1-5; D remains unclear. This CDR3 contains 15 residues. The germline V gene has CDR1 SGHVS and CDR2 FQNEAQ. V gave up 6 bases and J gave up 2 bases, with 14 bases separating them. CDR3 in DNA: TGTGCCAGCAGTCAGCTTAGTGGGGGCAATCAGCCCCAGCATTTT. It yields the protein CASSQLSGGNQPQHF.

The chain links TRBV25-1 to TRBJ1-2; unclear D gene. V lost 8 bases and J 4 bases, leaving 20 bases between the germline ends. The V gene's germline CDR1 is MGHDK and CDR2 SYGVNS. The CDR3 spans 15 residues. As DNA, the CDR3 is TGTGCCAGCTCACTCGGCGAGGGTTCCGGCTATGGCTACACCTTC. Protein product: CASSLGEGSGYGYTF.

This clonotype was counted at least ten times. CDR3 DNA: TGCGCCAGCAGCCAGACCCCCTCCGCCTATGGCTACACCTTC. Translating gives CASSQTPSAYGYTF. The chain is built from TRBV4-3 and TRBJ1-2, with D uncertain. The CDR3 has 14 amino acids. CDR1 is LGHNA and CDR2 is YSLEER in the germline V gene. The V and J ends lost 3 bases and 4 bases respectively, with 12 bases between them.

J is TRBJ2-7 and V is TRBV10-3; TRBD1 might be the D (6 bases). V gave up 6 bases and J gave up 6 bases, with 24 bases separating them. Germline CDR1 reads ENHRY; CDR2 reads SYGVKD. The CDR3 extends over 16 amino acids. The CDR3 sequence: CAISRPGEGSMSEQYF. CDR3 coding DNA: TGTGCCATCAGCCGGCCAGGGGAAGGATCCATGAGCGAGCAGTACTTC.

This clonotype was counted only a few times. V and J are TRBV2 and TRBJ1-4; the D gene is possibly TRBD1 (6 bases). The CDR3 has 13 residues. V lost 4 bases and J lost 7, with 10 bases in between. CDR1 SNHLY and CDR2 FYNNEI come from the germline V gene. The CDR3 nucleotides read TGTGCCAGCAGTGCCAGGGGAAGTGAAAAACTGTTTTTT. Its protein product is CASSARGSEKLFF.